This passage covers 31 T cell receptor beta chains from one sample sequenced in a study of blood T cell repertoires in COVID-19. Method: immunoSEQ multiplex PCR; TCRdb's copy keeps in-frame clones and lacks some. The sample contains around 62,000 clones, 88% of which appear only once. Sequenced input: peripheral blood. All receptors come from an older woman with COVID-19, enrolled during active disease.

The chain carries TRBV12-3 or TRBV12-4 and TRBJ1-2, with D hard to call. The CDR3 spans 12 residues. V was clipped by 2 bases and J by 5 bases, with 6 bases between them. The CDR3 nucleotides are TGTGCCAGCAGTTTAACAGATTATGGCTACACCTTC. Translating gives CASSLTDYGYTF.

V gene TRBV6-2 or TRBV6-3 combines with J gene TRBJ2-5; 7 nucleotides line up with TRBD2. V gave up 2 bases and J gave up 1 base; unmatched junction bases: 7. The germline CDR1 and CDR2 sequences are MNHEY and SVGEGT. The CDR3 is 16 amino acids. Here the CDR3 reads CASSYGGAGSQETQYF. The CDR3 DNA reads as TGTGCCAGCAGTTACGGAGGAGCGGGGTCCCAAGAGACCCAGTACTTC.

V gene TRBV27 combines with J gene TRBJ2-3; D is perhaps TRBD2 (6 bases). This CDR3 is built from 14 residues. The V and J ends lost 5 bases and 6 bases respectively, with 15 bases between them. Germline-derived CDR1 and CDR2 are MNHEY and SMNVEV (reference sequence). The CDR3 nucleotides are TGTGCCAGCAGTATCGGGACTCCTCCCGATACGCAGTATTTT. This gives the protein CASSIGTPPDTQYF.

The rearrangement uses TRBV19 and TRBJ2-3; D unresolved. The CDR3 consists of 15 residues. Germline V gene data show CDR1 as LNHDA and CDR2 as SQIVND (reference sequence). V dropped 3 bases and J dropped 1 base, with 11 bases sitting between them. CDR3 sequence (DNA): TGTGCCAGTAGTATCCTAACCTTGGGCACAGATACGCAGTATTTT. Encoded protein: CASSILTLGTDTQYF.

This chain connects TRBV29-1 to TRBJ2-7; 8 bases match TRBD2. Trimming at V came to 3 bases and at J to 6 bases, leaving 10 bases not matched to a gene. The CDR3 covers 14 residues. Germline CDR1 is SQVTM and CDR2 is ANQGSEA. As DNA, the CDR3 is TGCAGCGTTGAGGCTAGCGGGCCCCGGGGCGAGCAGTACTTC. Translated, it gives CSVEASGPRGEQYF.

The V call is TRBV28, the J call TRBJ2-7, with D possibly being TRBD2 (5 bases). V gave up 3 bases and J gave up 7 bases, with 10 bases separating them. The CDR3 has 12 residues. Per germline, CDR1 MDHEN and CDR2 SYDVKM. The CDR3: CASSLRVTEQYF. In DNA form, the CDR3 reads TGTGCCAGCAGTTTGAGGGTTACGGAGCAGTACTTC.

The chain recombines TRBV15 with TRBJ1-3, with a possible D match to TRBD1 (5 bases). The CDR3 is 16 amino acids. Germline-derived CDR1 and CDR2 are LNHNV and YYDKDF (reference sequence). Trimming removed 0 bases from V and 2 bases from J, with 11 bases in between. The CDR3 DNA reads TGTGCCACCAGCAGAGATATGGGGGGAACTGGAAACACCATATATTTT. It specifies CATSRDMGGTGNTIYF.

The chain is built from TRBV4-3 and TRBJ2-7; D perhaps matches TRBD1 (6 bases). Germline CDR1 reads LGHNA; CDR2 reads YSLEER. V lost 4 bases and J lost 6, with 22 bases in between. The CDR3 runs to 16 residues. CDR3 nucleotide sequence: TGCGCCAGCAGCCGCCGGTTAGCTCAGGGGCTCCGCGAGCAGTACTTC. It translates to CASSRRLAQGLREQYF.

V is TRBV15 and J is TRBJ1-2; 8 nucleotides align to TRBD1. The CDR3 consists of 16 residues. Germline values: CDR1 LNHNV, CDR2 YYDKDF (reference sequence). V shed 5 bases and J 7 bases; nucleotides not matched to a gene: 15. The CDR3 here is CATSPDKGQGDAGYTF. DNA for the CDR3: TGTGCCACCAGCCCCGACAAAGGACAGGGCGATGCTGGCTACACCTTC.

A few counts support this clone. The V and J genes are TRBV11-3 and TRBJ1-3; no clear D gene. Per germline, CDR1 SGHNT and CDR2 YENEEA. V lost 7 bases to trimming and J lost 4 bases, with 17 bases between them. The length of the CDR3 is 15 residues. This chain's CDR3 is CASTFPGAPGNTIYF. In DNA form, the CDR3 reads TGTGCCAGCACCTTCCCGGGAGCCCCAGGAAACACCATATATTTT.

This clone was recorded once. This rearrangement joins TRBV29-1 to TRBJ1-1, with TRBD1 identical over 9 bases. The V gene's germline CDR1 is SQVTM and CDR2 ANQGSEA. The V segment lost 4 bases and the J segment 0 bases; nucleotides outside the gene matches: 0. This CDR3 has 13 residues. The CDR3 DNA reads TGCAGCGTTGGACAGGGGGTGAACACTGAAGCTTTCTTT. Translation: CSVGQGVNTEAFF.

The CDR3 DNA is TGTGCCAGCAGTTACTCTGGACAGGACCACCAGCCCCAGCATTTT. It encodes CASSYSGQDHQPQHF. The J gene is TRBJ1-5, the V gene TRBV6-2 or TRBV6-3; 7 bases agree with TRBD1. CDR1 is MNHEY and CDR2 is SVGEGT in the germline V gene. The length of the CDR3 is 15 residues. V shed 0 bases, J shed 7 bases, and the junction held 6 bases outside the gene matches.

The V call is TRBV27, the J call TRBJ1-4; a weak D match, TRBD1 (5 bases). Germline V gene data show CDR1 as MNHEY and CDR2 as SMNVEV (reference sequence). This CDR3 has 13 residues. Trimming stripped 5 bases from V and 8 bases from J, with 12 bases between. In DNA form, the CDR3 reads TGTGCCAGCAGTGGAAAGGGGCGCGAAAAACTGTTTTTT. It yields the protein CASSGKGREKLFF.

The chain employs TRBV2 and TRBJ2-7; TRBD1 is a possible D gene (6 bases). The CDR3 has 12 residues. Per the germline V gene, CDR1 is SNHLY and CDR2 is FYNNEI. The V and J ends lost 8 bases and 3 bases respectively, with 11 bases between them. The CDR3 sequence: CASLRDNYEQYF. DNA of the CDR3: TGTGCCAGCCTCCGGGACAACTACGAGCAGTACTTC. Together with reference TRBV2 and TRBJ2-7, the CDR3 gives the full variable domain: EPEVTQTPSHQVTQMGQEVILRCVPISNHLYFYWYRQILGQKVEFLVSFYNNEISEKSEIFDDQFSVERPDGSNFTLKIRSTKLEDSAMYFCASLRDNYEQYFGPGTRLTVT.

The chain joins TRBV7-2 to TRBJ1-1; D is undetermined. V was pared by 3 bases and J by 7 bases, with 12 bases between. This CDR3 region has 13 residues. Germline assignment: CDR1 SGHTA and CDR2 FQGNSA. The CDR3 sequence is CASSLREWDEAFF. The CDR3 nucleotides read TGTGCCAGCAGCTTGAGGGAGTGGGATGAAGCTTTCTTT.

V is TRBV2 and J is TRBJ2-7; 7 bases are shared with TRBD2. Germline loops: CDR1 SNHLY, CDR2 FYNNEI. V trimming: 3 bases; J trimming: 0 bases; junction bases outside the gene matches: 5. This CDR3 contains 15 residues. For the CDR3, the DNA is TGTGCCAGCAGTGATCCGACTAGCCGCTCCTACGAGCAGTACTTC. Protein product: CASSDPTSRSYEQYF.

This rearrangement joins TRBV6-2 or TRBV6-3 to TRBJ2-3, with D maybe TRBD1 (5 bases). Looked up from germline, CDR1 is MNHEY and CDR2 is SVGEGT. The CDR3 length is 15 residues. Trimming removed 3 bases from V and 2 bases from J, with 12 bases in between. The CDR3 region has the DNA TGTGCCAGCAGTTATGAGACAGAGAACACAGATACGCAGTATTTT. Translated: CASSYETENTDTQYF.

This clone was observed a handful of times. The CDR3 nucleotides read TGTGCCAGCAGTTTGCCCCAGGGTATTGGAAACACCATATATTTT. This codes for CASSLPQGIGNTIYF. The chain is built from TRBV28 and TRBJ1-3; tentatively, D is TRBD1 (5 bases). The germline V gene encodes CDR1 MDHEN and CDR2 SYDVKM. Trimming left V 3 bases short and J 3 bases short, with 12 bases between. The CDR3 length is 15 residues.

This clone was seen just once. V is TRBV10-3 and J is TRBJ2-3; D uncertain. CDR3 length: 12 residues. The germline CDR1 and CDR2 sequences are ENHRY and SYGVKD. Trimming removed 6 bases from V and 5 bases from J, with 9 bases in between. This chain's CDR3 is CAIRASLDTQYF. The CDR3 DNA reads TGTGCCATCAGAGCGAGTTTAGATACGCAGTATTTT.

The chain carries TRBV6-5 and TRBJ2-2; maybe TRBD2 (5 bases). The CDR3 loop spans 14 amino acids. Germline assignment: CDR1 MNHEY and CDR2 SVGAGI. V was pared by 5 bases and J by 5 bases, with 12 bases between. This CDR3 is CASSPLRVTGELFF. CDR3 DNA sequence: TGTGCCAGCAGTCCCCTGAGGGTAACCGGGGAGCTGTTTTTT.

The J gene is TRBJ1-1, the V gene TRBV7-2; D gene uncertain. This CDR3 region has 13 residues. V was cut by 3 bases and J by 1 base, with 6 bases left in between. From germline, CDR1 is SGHTA and CDR2 FQGNSA. The CDR3 is CASSFGGNTEAFF. The CDR3 DNA reads as TGTGCCAGCAGCTTCGGCGGGAACACTGAAGCTTTCTTT. The entire variable domain, with the rest obtained from reference TRBV7-2 and TRBJ1-1, is as follows: GAGVSQSPSNKVTEKGKDVELRCDPISGHTALYWYRQSLGQGLEFLIYFQGNSAPDKSGLPSDRFSAERTGGSVSTLTIQRTQQEDSAVYLCASSFGGNTEAFFGQGTRLTVV.

This clone appeared a few times. V and J are TRBV7-2 and TRBJ1-1; maybe TRBD1 (5 bases). The CDR3 spans 15 residues. V lost 2 bases and J 3 bases, leaving 13 bases between the germline ends. Germline assignment: CDR1 SGHTA and CDR2 FQGNSA. CDR3 protein: CASSLITGGDTEAFF. The CDR3 region has the DNA TGTGCCAGCAGCTTAATAACCGGGGGTGACACTGAAGCTTTCTTT.

The chain is built from TRBV7-9 and TRBJ1-3, with a weak D call TRBD1 (6 bases). The germline gives CDR1 SEHNR, CDR2 FQNEAQ (reference sequence). CDR3 length equals 14 residues. V lost 0 bases to trimming and J lost 3 bases, with 6 bases between them. Written as DNA, the CDR3 is TGTGCCAGCAGCTTAGCAGGGGGTGGAAACACCATATATTTT. Its protein is CASSLAGGGNTIYF. The complete variable domain, with remaining parts taken from reference TRBV7-9 and TRBJ1-3, reads DTGVSQNPRHKITKRGQNVTFRCDPISEHNRLYWYRQTLGQGPEFLTYFQNEAQLEKSRLLSDRFSAERPKGSFSTLEIQRTEQGDSAMYLCASSLAGGGNTIYFGEGSWLTVV.

The chain joins TRBV9 to TRBJ2-1; TRBD2 matches 12 bases. The germline CDR1 and CDR2 sequences are SGDLS and YYNGEE. V lost 4 bases, J lost 0 bases, and 11 bases stayed unmatched. The CDR3 totals 19 residues. The CDR3 region has the DNA TGTGCCAGCAGCACAAGAGGTCTAGCGGGAGGGAGCTCCTACAATGAGCAGTTCTTC. Its translation: CASSTRGLAGGSSYNEQFF.

The gene calls are TRBV6-6 and TRBJ1-4, with no clear D. The V and J ends lost 8 bases and 13 bases respectively, with 20 bases between them. The CDR3 covers 13 residues. Germline V lookup: CDR1 MNHNY, CDR2 SVGAGI (reference sequence). This CDR3 is CASLKLNRERLFF. The CDR3 nucleotides are TGTGCCAGCCTGAAACTCAACCGGGAGCGACTGTTTTTT.

V and J are TRBV9 and TRBJ1-1; D is unresolved. Germline V gene lookup returns CDR1 SGDLS and CDR2 YYNGEE. The V and J ends lost 4 bases and 7 bases respectively, with 20 bases between them. The CDR3 runs 15 residues. The CDR3 DNA reads as TGTGCCAGCAGCCCCAGAGATCCCCAACGGGGTGAAGCTTTCTTT. Its protein product is CASSPRDPQRGEAFF.

V gene TRBV6-2 or TRBV6-3 combines with J gene TRBJ1-6, with D possibly TRBD1 on 5 matching bases. Per the germline V gene, CDR1 is MNHEY and CDR2 is SVGEGT. The CDR3 contains 17 residues. Trimming shortened V by 6 bases and J by 8 bases, and 23 bases separated the two germline ends. CDR3 in DNA: TGTGCCAGCAGCCGGGAGGGGACGGCCTTAAGGGATTCACCCCTCCACTTT. Protein: CASSREGTALRDSPLHF.

The chain joins TRBV5-1 to TRBJ2-7; D unresolved. Trimming shortened V by 0 bases and J by 2 bases, and 15 bases separated the two germline ends. The CDR3 spans 16 residues. Germline-derived CDR1 and CDR2 are SGHRS and YFSETQ. CDR3 sequence (DNA): TGCGCCAGCAGCTTGGGAAATTACAAGAATACCTACGAGCAGTACTTC. Translated: CASSLGNYKNTYEQYF.

V gene TRBV27 combines with J gene TRBJ2-2, with 8 bases that match TRBD2. J was trimmed by 7 bases and V by 5 bases; bases with no gene match: 15. Germline V gives CDR1 MNHEY, CDR2 SMNVEV (reference sequence). The CDR3 consists of 17 residues. The CDR3 bases are TGTGCCAGCAGTCGTATACCCGGGGGGGCCTCAGGCGGGGAGCTGTTTTTT. It encodes CASSRIPGGASGGELFF.

The chain recombines TRBV27 with TRBJ2-2; D is uncertain. Deletions cut 7 bases from V and 4 bases from J, with 7 bases between. This CDR3 region has 12 residues. The germline V gene encodes CDR1 MNHEY and CDR2 SMNVEV (reference sequence). The CDR3 spells CASTLSTGELFF. The CDR3 nucleotides are TGTGCCAGCACCCTTAGCACCGGGGAGCTGTTTTTT.

V is TRBV5-4 and J is TRBJ1-5; 8 positions agree with TRBD1. This CDR3 is 15 amino acids long. V lost 0 bases to trimming and J lost 5 bases; unmatched junction nucleotides: 4. The germline CDR1 and CDR2 sequences are SGHNT and YYREEE (reference sequence). In nucleotides, the CDR3 is TGTGCCAGCAGCTTGGCCCCAGGGGGCGATCAGCCCCAGCATTTT. Its translation: CASSLAPGGDQPQHF.